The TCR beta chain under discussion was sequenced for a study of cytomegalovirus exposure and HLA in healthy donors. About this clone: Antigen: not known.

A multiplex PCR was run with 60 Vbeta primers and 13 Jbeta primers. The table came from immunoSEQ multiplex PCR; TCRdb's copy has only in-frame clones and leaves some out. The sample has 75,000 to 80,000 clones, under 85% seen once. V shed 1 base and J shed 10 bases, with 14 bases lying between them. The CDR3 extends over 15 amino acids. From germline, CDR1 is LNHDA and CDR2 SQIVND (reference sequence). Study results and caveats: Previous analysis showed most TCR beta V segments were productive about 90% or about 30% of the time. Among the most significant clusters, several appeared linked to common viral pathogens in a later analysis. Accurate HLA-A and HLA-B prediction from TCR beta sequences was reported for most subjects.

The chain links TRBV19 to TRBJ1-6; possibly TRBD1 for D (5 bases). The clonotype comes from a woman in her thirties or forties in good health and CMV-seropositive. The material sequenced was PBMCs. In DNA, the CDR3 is TGTGCCAGTAGTATAGGATCAGGGTATCGGTCACCCCTCCACTTT. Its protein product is CASSIGSGYRSPLHF.